The 23 T cell receptor beta chains in this list originate from one sample, sequenced in a study of CD8 T cells in ankylosing spondylitis. General study findings and limits: It appeared that ankylosing spondylitis blood was characterized by a TCR beta motif of fewer than ten highly homologous variants.

Their antigens remain unidentified. Using its own MiXCR run on the 5' RACE reads, TCRdb lists one record per CDR3 protein. There are 800,000 to 900,000 distinct CDR3 sequences in the sample; over 9.5% occur only once, and 0.51% lies in the top ten. Sequenced: blood, either unsorted or a sorted T cell fraction (not recorded which). These receptors all come from a male donor with ankylosing spondylitis.

This clonotype showed up many times. V is TRBV20-1 and J is TRBJ1-5; TRBD1 agrees at 7 bases. CDR1 and CDR2 from the germline V gene are DFQATT and SNEGSKA (reference sequence). The CDR3 is 14 amino acids. J gave up 7 bases and V 3 bases, and 9 bases lay outside the gene matches. The CDR3 coding sequence is TGCAGTGCTAGTGGGGGACAGTCGGGACAGCCCCAGCATTTT. Protein product: CSASGGQSGQPQHF.

This chain connects TRBV5-1 to TRBJ2-1; perhaps TRBD2 as D (6 bases). Germline lookup yields CDR1 SGHRS and CDR2 YFSETQ. This CDR3 region has 16 residues. V lost 4 bases and J 4 bases, leaving 18 bases between the germline ends. The CDR3 sequence: CASSPGSSGAYNEQFF. The CDR3 DNA is TGCGCCAGCAGCCCGGGGTCCTCGGGAGCATACAATGAGCAGTTCTTC.

V usage is TRBV20-1 and J usage is TRBJ1-4, with 7 bases identical to TRBD1. The germline V gene has CDR1 DFQATT and CDR2 SNEGSKA (reference sequence). The V and J ends lost 5 bases and 4 bases, in that order; junction bases with no gene match: 7. The CDR3 is 14 amino acids. CDR3 DNA sequence: TGCAGTGCTGCCCAGGGGGGCGGTAATGAAAAACTGTTTTTT. This codes for CSAAQGGGNEKLFF.

This clonotype was seen more than once but under ten times. The chain joins TRBV20-1 to TRBJ1-1, with D unclear. Germline V lookup: CDR1 DFQATT, CDR2 SNEGSKA (reference sequence). This CDR3 spans 12 amino acids. V lost 3 bases and J lost 5, with 10 bases in between. CDR3: CSARFKSTEAFF. The CDR3 DNA follows: TGCAGTGCTAGGTTCAAGAGTACTGAAGCTTTCTTT.

This clonotype was counted only a few times. The chain uses TRBV20-1 and TRBJ1-2; no definite D call. V lost 1 base and J 7 bases, leaving 19 bases between the germline ends. Germline V lookup: CDR1 DFQATT, CDR2 SNEGSKA (reference sequence). The CDR3 loop spans 15 amino acids. CDR3 residues: CSARAPSVPGGGYTF. In DNA form, the CDR3 reads TGCAGTGCTAGAGCTCCCTCAGTCCCCGGCGGTGGCTACACCTTC.

V and J are TRBV18 and TRBJ2-3, with D possibly TRBD1 on 6 matching bases. Germline V lookup: CDR1 KGHSH, CDR2 LQKENI. V was trimmed by 8 bases and J by 5 bases, leaving 14 bases between them. The CDR3 covers 13 residues. The CDR3 here is CASVQGSEDTQYF. Written as DNA, the CDR3 is TGTGCCAGCGTACAGGGTTCGGAAGATACGCAGTATTTT.

In its sample, this clonotype was seen a few times. The chain recombines TRBV4-3 with TRBJ2-7; 8 nucleotides line up with TRBD2. Losses at the gene ends were 3 bases for V and 7 bases for J; bases not matched to a gene: 14. CDR1 is LGHNA, CDR2 YSLEER, per germline. The CDR3 runs 16 residues. The CDR3 nucleotides are TGCGCCAGCAGCCATCGCATCGGACTAGCCCCGGGGGAGCAGTACTTC. Encoded protein: CASSHRIGLAPGEQYF.

This clonotype was seen only a few times. V usage is TRBV21-1 and J usage is TRBJ2-7; TRBD2, the table's D call, was not compared with the DNA. TRBV21-1 is tagged as a pseudogene. The CDR3 is made up of 15 amino acids. The DNA of the CDR3 is TGTGCCAGCAGCAAAGCCACGGGAGGGCAGCACGAGCAGTACTTC. This gives the protein CASSKATGGQHEQYF.

This clonotype was recorded many times. The rearrangement links TRBV20-1 to TRBJ2-5, with D possibly TRBD1 on 6 matching bases. The CDR3 contains 12 residues. Trimming removed 5 bases from V and 6 bases from J, with 13 bases in between. Germline V lookup: CDR1 DFQATT, CDR2 SNEGSKA (reference sequence). CDR3 region: CSAPQGTQTQYF. In DNA form, the CDR3 reads TGCAGTGCTCCACAGGGAACGCAGACCCAGTACTTC.

In its sample, this clonotype was seen a few times. The genes are TRBV6-2 or TRBV6-3 and TRBJ2-1; 16 positions match TRBD2. In germline, CDR1 is MNHEY, CDR2 SVGEGT. The CDR3 is 18 amino acids. The ends lost 6 bases at V and 3 bases at J; junction bases unmatched: 8. CDR3 region: CASSQGTSGRVGYNEQFF. The CDR3, as DNA: TGTGCCAGCAGCCAAGGGACTAGCGGGAGGGTGGGCTACAATGAGCAGTTCTTC.

V usage is TRBV29-1 and J usage is TRBJ2-5, with 11 bases fitting TRBD2. The CDR3 contains 15 residues. Germline V gives CDR1 SQVTM, CDR2 ANQGSEA. The ends lost 4 bases at V and 5 bases at J; junction bases unmatched: 9. The CDR3 loop is CSVVSLAGGGETQYF. The CDR3 DNA reads TGCAGCGTTGTAAGTCTAGCGGGAGGAGGGGAGACCCAGTACTTC. Full variable domain (outside the CDR3, taken from reference TRBV29-1 and TRBJ2-5): SAVISQKPSRDICQRGTSLTIQCQVDSQVTMMFWYRQQPGQSLTLIATANQGSEATYESGFVIDKFPISRPNLTFSTLTVSNMSPEDSSIYLCSVVSLAGGGETQYFGPGTRLLVL.

This clonotype was counted between two and nine times. The chain joins TRBV6-6 to TRBJ1-1; D uncertain. Germline V gives CDR1 MNHNY, CDR2 SVGAGI (reference sequence). The ends were cut back, 5 bases at V and 1 base at J, with 5 bases in the middle. The CDR3 length is 12 residues. Here the CDR3 reads CASSIANTEAFF. The CDR3 DNA follows: TGTGCCAGCAGTATCGCGAACACTGAAGCTTTCTTT.

J is TRBJ1-5 and V is TRBV2; TRBD1 aligns across 8 bases. After removal of 8 bases from V and 3 bases from J, the junction contained 9 bases not matched to a gene. Per the germline V gene, CDR1 is SNHLY and CDR2 is FYNNEI. This CDR3 spans 15 amino acids. The CDR3 bases are TGTGCCAGCGTTGGCGGGACAGGACACAATCAGCCCCAGCATTTT. Translating it yields CASVGGTGHNQPQHF.

In this sample, this clonotype turned up many times. V and J are TRBV3-1 and TRBJ2-1, with D tentatively TRBD1 (5 bases). V lost 4 bases and J lost 10, with 14 bases in between. The V gene's germline CDR1 is LGHDT and CDR2 YNNKEL (reference sequence). The CDR3 loop spans 13 amino acids. CDR3 residues: CASSLQTVGEQFF. DNA for the CDR3: TGTGCCAGCAGCCTACAGACAGTTGGGGAGCAGTTCTTC.

There are a few counts of this clonotype. The CDR3 coding sequence is TGTGCCAGCAGCTTACCGGGAGCGGGAGGGTACAATGAGCAGTTCTTC. The encoded protein is CASSLPGAGGYNEQFF. V usage is TRBV7-2 and J usage is TRBJ2-1, with 10 bases that match TRBD2. Germline V gene data show CDR1 as SGHTA and CDR2 as FQGNSA. The J segment lost 4 bases and the V segment lost 2 bases, leaving 5 bases of the junction unmatched. This CDR3 comprises 16 residues.

The table lists this clonotype with many counts. This chain joins TRBV29-1 and TRBJ2-3, with a possible D match to TRBD2 (6 bases). V was cut by 4 bases and J by 10 bases, with 12 bases left in between. The CDR3 is 11 residues long. The germline V gene has CDR1 SQVTM and CDR2 ANQGSEA. DNA for the CDR3: TGCAGCGTTGGAGGACTACACGCGCAGTATTTT. This codes for CSVGGLHAQYF.

This clonotype was observed a handful of times. The V call is TRBV11-2, the J call TRBJ2-2; TRBD1 aligns across 7 bases. The CDR3 extends over 16 amino acids. V was pared by 5 bases and J by 1 base, with 7 bases of the junction left unmatched. Germline loops: CDR1 SGHAT, CDR2 FQNNGV. The CDR3 loop is CASSIGQARNTGELFF. The CDR3 DNA reads as TGTGCCAGCAGCATCGGACAGGCGAGGAACACCGGGGAGCTGTTTTTT.

This clonotype came up many times. The J gene is TRBJ2-3, the V gene TRBV29-1; no clear D. Trimming took off 4 bases at V and 1 base at J, with 3 bases between the two ends. The CDR3 sequence is 11 residues long. Germline V gene lookup returns CDR1 SQVTM and CDR2 ANQGSEA. In DNA form, the CDR3 reads TGCAGCGTTGTTGGCACAGATACGCAGTATTTT. Its protein product is CSVVGTDTQYF.

This clonotype was observed many times. The J gene is TRBJ2-5, the V gene TRBV12-3 or TRBV12-4; D could derive from TRBD1 or TRBD2 (5 bases each). The CDR3 length is 13 residues. V lost 3 bases and J lost 11, with 16 bases in between. The DNA for the CDR3 is TGTGCCAGCAGTTTGGGACCACCCACAAAGCAGTACTTC. The encoded protein is CASSLGPPTKQYF.

This clonotype was found a few times. The chain joins TRBV6-2 or TRBV6-3 to TRBJ2-7, with 15 bases that match TRBD2. After removal of 11 bases from V and 2 bases from J, the junction contained 4 bases not matched to a gene. Germline CDR1 MNHEY, CDR2 SVGEGT. The CDR3 is 14 amino acids. As DNA, the CDR3 is TGTGCCGCCGGACTAGCGGGAGGGCCCTACGAGCAGTACTTC. Its protein product is CAAGLAGGPYEQYF.

This clonotype was detected ten times or more. This rearrangement joins TRBV7-2 to TRBJ2-2; perhaps TRBD2 as D (6 bases). Looked up from germline, CDR1 is SGHTA and CDR2 is FQGNSA. The length of the CDR3 is 15 residues. Trimming took off 5 bases at V and 6 bases at J, with 16 bases between the two ends. The chain's CDR3 is CASSLARGEAGELFF. In DNA, the CDR3 is TGTGCCAGCAGCCTCGCGCGTGGGGAGGCCGGGGAGCTGTTTTTT.

The V and J genes are TRBV4-3 and TRBJ1-6; tentatively, D is TRBD1 (5 bases). Germline V lookup: CDR1 LGHNA, CDR2 YSLEER. Trimming took off 1 base at V and 11 bases at J, with 15 bases between the two ends. The length of the CDR3 is 15 residues. CDR3 sequence reads: CASSQGRDGWTPLHF. The DNA of the CDR3 is TGCGCCAGCAGCCAAGGACGGGACGGATGGACACCCCTCCACTTT.

This clonotype was seen a few times. The CDR3 loop reads CATSDDSGSSYNEQFF. DNA for the CDR3: TGTGCCACCAGTGATGACAGCGGGAGCTCCTACAATGAGCAGTTCTTC. J is TRBJ2-1 and V is TRBV24-1; TRBD2 agrees at 8 bases. CDR3 length equals 16 residues. The J segment lost 0 bases and the V segment lost 3 bases, leaving 3 bases of the junction unmatched. CDR1 and CDR2 (germline): KGHDR, SFDVKD.